This T cell receptor beta chain stems from a study of early T cells in non-severe SARS-CoV-2 infection. Overall study: The input, bulk RNA from unsorted whole blood, was sequenced, and chains were unpaired.

Broader study findings: Matching results from VDJdb favored anti-spike CD8 responses, leaving private and CD4 specificities undetected.

As part of library construction, unique molecular identifiers were attached to individual cDNA molecules. TCRdb re-derived calls from the 5' RACE reads in MiXCR, one entry per CDR3 protein. The sample holds about 69,000 distinct CDR3 sequences, about 12% seen once. This clonotype was recorded a few times. Its antigen remains unknown. V shed 1 base, J shed 2 bases, and the junction held 5 bases outside the gene matches. The CDR3 loop spans 16 amino acids. The germline CDR1 and CDR2 sequences are SGHTA and FQGNSA. This receptor was obtained from an adult who was a healthcare worker with PCR-confirmed SARS-CoV-2 infection or an uninfected control (not recorded which). The sample taken for sequencing was whole blood. The rearrangement uses TRBV7-2 and TRBJ1-5; 7 bases are a match to TRBD1. CDR3 loop: CASSLVGTEGNQPQHF. As DNA, the CDR3 is TGTGCCAGCAGCTTAGTTGGGACAGAAGGCAATCAGCCCCAGCATTTT.